The entry below describes one T cell receptor beta chain. Its target is unknown. Germline V lookup: CDR1 SGHRS, CDR2 YFSETQ. The CDR3 is made up of 14 amino acids. Unmatched junction bases numbered 6, after V lost 6 bases and J lost 4 bases. This record comes from a study of T-cell memory formation after mild COVID-19. Study-level findings and limits: Still unconfirmed is whether the second-wave clones peaking on day 37 recognized SARS-CoV-2.

TCRdb analysed the 5' RACE reads with MiXCR anew, one entry per CDR3 protein. The table shows 500,000 to 650,000 distinct CDR3 sequences, with roughly 20% occurring only once. The chain links TRBV5-1 to TRBJ2-3, with 9 bases fitting TRBD2. The sequence derives from an adult woman who had mild COVID-19 (a few samples of this study predate the infection). Cell type and time point are not known. The source material was PBMCs or a T cell subset sorted from them (not recorded which). CDR3 coding DNA: TGCGCCAGCAATAGCGGGAGTGGTTCAGATACGCAGTATTTT. Amino acids: CASNSGSGSDTQYF.